Listed below are T cell receptor beta chains from one sample, sequenced in a study of blood T cell repertoires in COVID-19. Using immunoSEQ multiplex PCR, the repertoire was profiled, and TCRdb retains in-frame clones only, with some absent. The sample carries 300,000 to 350,000 clones, roughly 90% recorded once. The sample consisted of PBMCs or T cells enriched from blood (not recorded which). These receptors all come from a woman aged 30 to 39 who had recovered from COVID-19. The CDR3 runs from the conserved cysteine through the conserved F or W. Fields, in order: D gene, clone size, J gene, V gene, CDR3 DNA, CDR3 protein. The D gene is left open where the match is weak. Only some rows state a clone size, as once, few, many or a class for expanded clones.

TRBD1,-,TRBJ2-2,TRBV28,TGTGCCAGCACCAGACAGGGGGATAAGAACACCGGGGAGCTGTTTTTT,CASTRQGDKNTGELFF
-,-,TRBJ1-5,TRBV7-9,TGTGCCAGCAGCCGTAGTCCTAAGGCAGGGTTCGATAGCAATCAGCCCCAGCATTTT,CASSRSPKAGFDSNQPQHF
-,-,TRBJ2-6,TRBV28,TGTGCCAGCAGTTTCGGGGGGCTCTCTGGGGCCAACGTCCTGACTTTC,CASSFGGLSGANVLTF
TRBD1,-,TRBJ1-6,TRBV9,TGTGCCAGCAGCCCACCGGGACAGGGGTATTCACCCCTCCACTTT,CASSPPGQGYSPLHF
TRBD1,-,TRBJ2-3,TRBV9,TGTGCCAGCAGCGAACAACAGGGGATCACAGATACGCAGTATTTT,CASSEQQGITDTQYF
TRBD2,few,TRBJ2-3,TRBV5-4,TGTGCCAGCGAAACCGGGACTAGCGGGGGGGTAGATACGCAGTATTTT,CASETGTSGGVDTQYF
TRBD2,-,TRBJ2-3,TRBV24-1,TGTGCCACCAGGCGGGGGTACACAGATACGCAGTATTTT,CATRRGYTDTQYF
TRBD2,-,TRBJ2-5,TRBV7-2,TGTGCCAGCAGCGGAATCGGGACTAGCGGGTTGAGGGTGGGGACCCAGTACTTC,CASSGIGTSGLRVGTQYF
-,-,TRBJ2-5,TRBV20-1,TGCAGTGCTATAGCGAAAGAGACCCAGTACTTC,CSAIAKETQYF
TRBD1,-,TRBJ2-5,TRBV5-1,TGCGCCAGCAGCTTGGTGGGACAGATCCAAGAGACCCAGTACTTC,CASSLVGQIQETQYF
-,few,TRBJ2-2,TRBV3-1/TRBV3-2,TGTGCCAGCAGCCAATTCCAGGGATCCGGGGAGCTGTTTTTT,CASSQFQGSGELFF
-,-,TRBJ1-6,TRBV10-3,TGTGCCATCAGTGAAAACTTGAAGGGAGGGTCCCTCCACTTT,CAISENLKGGSLHF
TRBD2,-,TRBJ2-3,TRBV5-8,TGTGCCAGCAGCTTGGCTGGGGGAGGGGCGGCAGATACGCAGTATTTT,CASSLAGGGAADTQYF
TRBD1,-,TRBJ1-2,TRBV30,TGTGCCCTGAGGGACGACAGGGCACCAAGCCGTGGCTACACCTTC,CALRDDRAPSRGYTF
TRBD1,-,TRBJ2-5,TRBV6-5,TGTGCCAGCGGGACAGGGTACGAGACCCAGTACTTC,CASGTGYETQYF
-,-,TRBJ1-2,TRBV7-2,TGTGCCAGCAGCCAAGGAGGGGGGGCGAGTGGCTACACCTTC,CASSQGGGASGYTF
TRBD2,-,TRBJ2-1,TRBV7-2,TGTGCCAGCAGCTTAACTTCTCTAGCGGGGGCCAATGAGCAGTTCTTC,CASSLTSLAGANEQFF
TRBD2,-,TRBJ2-1,TRBV2,TGTGCCAGCAGTTCAAAGAGCGGGGGGGCCGGCAATGAGCAGTTCTTC,CASSSKSGGAGNEQFF
-,-,TRBJ1-2,TRBV6-5,TGTGCCAGCAGTTACGGTGAGGGGACTGCTGGCTACACCTTC,CASSYGEGTAGYTF
-,-,TRBJ2-5,TRBV7-7,TGTGCCAGCAGCCCTCTAGCGCTGGAGACCCAGTACTTC,CASSPLALETQYF
-,-,TRBJ1-4,TRBV11-2,TGTGCCAGCAGCTTCCTGGTAGGGGTGGCTAATGAAAAACTGTTTTTT,CASSFLVGVANEKLFF
-,-,TRBJ2-2,TRBV2,TGTGCCAGCACGGGGGAGAACACCGGGGAGCTGTTTTTT,CASTGENTGELFF
-,-,TRBJ1-1,TRBV19,TGTGCCAGTAGATCAGTACTCCTCAGGGGCGTCGGCACTGAAGCTTTCTTT,CASRSVLLRGVGTEAFF
-,-,TRBJ2-7,TRBV7-2,TGTGCCAGCAGCTTAGTCGGACAGTCCTACGAGCAGTACTTC,CASSLVGQSYEQYF
TRBD1,-,TRBJ1-2,TRBV30,TGTGCCTGGAGTTTTACTACAGGGGCCTATGGCTACACCTTC,CAWSFTTGAYGYTF
TRBD1,-,TRBJ2-2,TRBV10-1,TGCGCCAGCAGTGGGCAGGGGGCCGTCGGGGAGCTGTTTTTT,CASSGQGAVGELFF
-,-,TRBJ1-4,TRBV7-2,TGTGCCAGCAGCTCCTTAGAGTGGAATGAAAAACTGTTTTTT,CASSSLEWNEKLFF
TRBD1,-,TRBJ1-6,TRBV11-2,TGTGCCAGCAGCCCCCGACAGGGGGTGCGTTCACCCCTCCACTTT,CASSPRQGVRSPLHF
-,-,TRBJ2-5,TRBV9,TGTGCCAGCAGCGCCTGGGGGGGGCGGGAAGAGACCCAGTACTTC,CASSAWGGREETQYF
-,once,TRBJ2-4,TRBV7-9,TGTGCCAGCAGCTTAGCGCGAGGGGGCAAAAACATTCAGTACTTC,CASSLARGGKNIQYF
-,few,TRBJ1-1,TRBV2,TGTGCCAGCAGGCGAGATAACACTGAAGCTTTCTTT,CASRRDNTEAFF
-,-,TRBJ1-5,TRBV6-5,TGTGCCAGCAGCCCCGGGGGTAGTGGGCAGCCCCAGCATTTT,CASSPGGSGQPQHF
-,-,TRBJ2-5,TRBV5-1,TGCGCCAGCAGCTTGGCCAGACAGAGCGGGGAGACCCAGTACTTC,CASSLARQSGETQYF
-,-,TRBJ1-1,TRBV7-8,TGTGCCAGCAGCTTAGCGAACAGGGAGGGTCAAGCTTTCTTT,CASSLANREGQAFF
-,-,TRBJ1-3,TRBV10-1,TGCGCCAGCAGTGAGTCCGGAGGGGCTGGAAACACCATATATTTT,CASSESGGAGNTIYF
-,once,TRBJ2-1,TRBV9,TGTGCCAGCAGCCCCAATTACAATGAGCAGTTCTTC,CASSPNYNEQFF
-,-,TRBJ2-2,TRBV5-1,TGCGCCAGCAGCTTGGCCCTGGGCCTGAACACCGGGGAGCTGTTTTTT,CASSLALGLNTGELFF
TRBD2,-,TRBJ2-5,TRBV2,TGTGCCAGCAGTGTTATGGGGGGGGACCAAGAGACCCAGTACTTC,CASSVMGGDQETQYF
TRBD2,once,TRBJ2-3,TRBV27,TGTGCCAGCAGTTTATTCGGGACTAGCGGGGGGGCCGTAGATACGCAGTATTTT,CASSLFGTSGGAVDTQYF
TRBD1,once,TRBJ1-2,TRBV27,TGTGCCAGCAGTCCGGACAGGGGAGTAAGGGGCTACACCTTC,CASSPDRGVRGYTF
-,-,TRBJ2-5,TRBV7-2,TGTGCCAGCAGCTTAGCGACAGAAGAGACCCAGTACTTC,CASSLATEETQYF
TRBD1,-,TRBJ1-1,TRBV6-5,TGTGCCAGCAGTTACGGGACAGGGGTTGGTGGCACTGAAGCTTTCTTT,CASSYGTGVGGTEAFF
-,-,TRBJ2-5,TRBV28,TGTGCCAGCAGCGTTCTAGTGGAGCAAACCCAGTACTTC,CASSVLVEQTQYF
TRBD2,-,TRBJ2-3,TRBV10-1,TGCGCCAGCAGTGGTAACGGGGGGGCCGACACGCGCACAGATACGCAGTATTTT,CASSGNGGADTRTDTQYF
TRBD2,-,TRBJ2-5,TRBV18,TGTGCCAGCTCACTCCTTGGACTAGCGGGGGGGCCTCAATTGGAGACCCAGTACTTC,CASSLLGLAGGPQLETQYF
TRBD2,-,TRBJ2-3,TRBV3-1/TRBV3-2,TGTGCCAGCAGCCAAGAAGATCCTAGCGGGGGGGCAGATACGCAGTATTTT,CASSQEDPSGGADTQYF
-,-,TRBJ2-2,TRBV5-4,TGTGCCAGCAGCGAGCTGACAGGTCCGAACACCGGGGAGCTGTTTTTT,CASSELTGPNTGELFF
-,few,TRBJ2-7,TRBV5-4,TGTGCCAGCAGCCCACCTAAGGGGAACGAGCAGTACTTC,CASSPPKGNEQYF
TRBD1,-,TRBJ1-5,TRBV28,TGTGCCAGCAGCCCTGGACAGGGTGGGCAGCCCCAGCATTTT,CASSPGQGGQPQHF
-,-,TRBJ2-3,TRBV11-3,TGTGCCAGCAGCTCCGCGGGACAGCTTAGCACAGATACGCAGTATTTT,CASSSAGQLSTDTQYF
-,-,TRBJ1-3,TRBV5-1,TGCGCCAGCAGCTTGGAGGCAGAGCGGGGGACCATATATTTT,CASSLEAERGTIYF
-,-,TRBJ1-1,TRBV19,TGTGCCAGTTCCATTCAGGGGCAGCCGAACACTGAAGCTTTCTTT,CASSIQGQPNTEAFF
TRBD1,-,TRBJ1-2,TRBV27,TGTGCCAGCCTCTCAACAAACAGGGGTTTCAGCTACACCTTC,CASLSTNRGFSYTF
-,-,TRBJ2-1,TRBV6-5,TGTGCCAGCAGTTACCAGGACACCGACAATGAGCAGTTCTTC,CASSYQDTDNEQFF
TRBD1,once,TRBJ1-2,TRBV7-8,TGTGCCAGCAGCTTAGCGGAGACAGGGACCTATGGCTACACCTTC,CASSLAETGTYGYTF